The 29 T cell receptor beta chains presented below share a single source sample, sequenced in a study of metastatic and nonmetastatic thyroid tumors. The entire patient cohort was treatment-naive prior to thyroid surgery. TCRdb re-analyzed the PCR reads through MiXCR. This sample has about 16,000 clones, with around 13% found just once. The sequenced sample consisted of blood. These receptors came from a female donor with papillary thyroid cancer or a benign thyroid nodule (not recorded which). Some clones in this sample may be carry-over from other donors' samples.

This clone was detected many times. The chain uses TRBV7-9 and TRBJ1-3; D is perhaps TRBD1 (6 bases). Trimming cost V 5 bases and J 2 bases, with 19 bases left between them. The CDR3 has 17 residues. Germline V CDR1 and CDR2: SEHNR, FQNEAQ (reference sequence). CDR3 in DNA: TGTGCCAGCAGCCCCCAGCCAGGACAGCTCCCTGGAAACACCATATATTTT. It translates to CASSPQPGQLPGNTIYF. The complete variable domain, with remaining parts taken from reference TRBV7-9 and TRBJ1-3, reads DTGVSQNPRHKITKRGQNVTFRCDPISEHNRLYWYRQTLGQGPEFLTYFQNEAQLEKSRLLSDRFSAERPKGSFSTLEIQRTEQGDSAMYLCASSPQPGQLPGNTIYFGEGSWLTVV.

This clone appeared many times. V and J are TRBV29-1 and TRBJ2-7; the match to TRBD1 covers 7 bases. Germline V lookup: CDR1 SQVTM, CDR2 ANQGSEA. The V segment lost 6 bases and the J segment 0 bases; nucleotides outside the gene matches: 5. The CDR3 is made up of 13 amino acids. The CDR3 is CSVTGTDSYEQYF. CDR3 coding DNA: TGCAGCGTGACCGGGACAGACTCCTACGAGCAGTACTTC.

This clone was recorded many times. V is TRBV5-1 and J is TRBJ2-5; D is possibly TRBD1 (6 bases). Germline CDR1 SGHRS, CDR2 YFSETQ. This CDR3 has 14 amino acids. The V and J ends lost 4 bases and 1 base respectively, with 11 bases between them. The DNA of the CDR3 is TGCGCCAGCAGCCAACAGGGTCGCCAAGAGACCCAGTACTTC. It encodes CASSQQGRQETQYF.

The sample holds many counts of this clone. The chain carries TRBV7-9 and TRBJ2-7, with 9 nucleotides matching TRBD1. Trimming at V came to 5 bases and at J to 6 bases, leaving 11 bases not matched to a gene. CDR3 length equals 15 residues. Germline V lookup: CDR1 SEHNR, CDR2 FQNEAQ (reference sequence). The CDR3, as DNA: TGTGCCAGCAGCCAAAAGGGGGGGACAGGGATCGAGCAGTACTTC. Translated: CASSQKGGTGIEQYF. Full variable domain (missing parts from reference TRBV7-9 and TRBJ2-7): DTGVSQNPRHKITKRGQNVTFRCDPISEHNRLYWYRQTLGQGPEFLTYFQNEAQLEKSRLLSDRFSAERPKGSFSTLEIQRTEQGDSAMYLCASSQKGGTGIEQYFGPGTRLTVT.

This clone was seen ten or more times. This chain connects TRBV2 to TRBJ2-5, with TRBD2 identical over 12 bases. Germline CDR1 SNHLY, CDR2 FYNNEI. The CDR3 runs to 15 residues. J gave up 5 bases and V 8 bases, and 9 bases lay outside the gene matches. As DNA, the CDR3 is TGTGCCAGCGGCCAGACTAGCGGGGGTGGGGAGACCCAGTACTTC. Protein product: CASGQTSGGGETQYF.

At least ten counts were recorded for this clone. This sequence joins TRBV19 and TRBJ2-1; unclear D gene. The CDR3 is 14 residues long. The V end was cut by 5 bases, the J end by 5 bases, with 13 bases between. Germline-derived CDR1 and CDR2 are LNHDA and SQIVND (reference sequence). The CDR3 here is CASSGPRVNNEQFF. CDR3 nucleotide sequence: TGTGCCAGTAGTGGCCCCCGGGTCAACAATGAGCAGTTCTTC.

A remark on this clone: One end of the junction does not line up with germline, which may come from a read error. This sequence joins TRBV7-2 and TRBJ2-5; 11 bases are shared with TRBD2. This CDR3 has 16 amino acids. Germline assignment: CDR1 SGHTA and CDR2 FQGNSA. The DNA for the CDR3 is TGTGCAAGCAGCTTAAAGGCTAGCGGGGGGAGTGAGACCCAGTACTTC. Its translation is CASSLKASGGSETQYF.

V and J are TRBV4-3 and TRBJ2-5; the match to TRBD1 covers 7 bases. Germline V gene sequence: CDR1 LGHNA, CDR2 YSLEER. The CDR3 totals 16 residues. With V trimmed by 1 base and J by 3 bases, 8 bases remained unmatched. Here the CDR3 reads CASSQVGWDSEETQYF. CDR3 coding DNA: TGCGCCAGCAGCCAAGTGGGTTGGGACAGCGAAGAGACCCAGTACTTC.

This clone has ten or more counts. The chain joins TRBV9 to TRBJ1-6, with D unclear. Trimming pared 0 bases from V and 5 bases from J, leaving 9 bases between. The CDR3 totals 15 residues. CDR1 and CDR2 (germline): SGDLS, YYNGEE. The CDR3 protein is CASSVDGQNNSPLHF. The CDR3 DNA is TGTGCCAGCAGCGTAGATGGGCAAAATAATTCACCCCTCCACTTT.

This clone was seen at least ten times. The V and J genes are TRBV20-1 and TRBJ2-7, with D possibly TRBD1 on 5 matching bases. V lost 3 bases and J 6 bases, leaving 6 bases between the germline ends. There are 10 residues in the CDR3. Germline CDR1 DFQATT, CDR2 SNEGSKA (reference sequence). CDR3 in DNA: TGCAGTGCTAGGGGGCGCGAGCAGTACTTC. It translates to CSARGREQYF.

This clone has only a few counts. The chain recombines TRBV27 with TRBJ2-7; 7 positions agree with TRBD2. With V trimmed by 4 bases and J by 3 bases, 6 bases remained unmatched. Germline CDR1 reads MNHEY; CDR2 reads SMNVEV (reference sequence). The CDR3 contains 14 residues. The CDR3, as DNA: TGTGCCAGCAGTTCGCGGGGGAACCACTACGAGCAGTACTTC. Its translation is CASSSRGNHYEQYF.

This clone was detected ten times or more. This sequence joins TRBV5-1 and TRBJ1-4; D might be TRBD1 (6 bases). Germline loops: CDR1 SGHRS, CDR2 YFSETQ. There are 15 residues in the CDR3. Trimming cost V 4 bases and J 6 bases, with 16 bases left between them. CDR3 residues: CASSHRGGGDEKLFF. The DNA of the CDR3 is TGCGCCAGCAGCCACCGCGGAGGGGGGGATGAAAAACTGTTTTTT.

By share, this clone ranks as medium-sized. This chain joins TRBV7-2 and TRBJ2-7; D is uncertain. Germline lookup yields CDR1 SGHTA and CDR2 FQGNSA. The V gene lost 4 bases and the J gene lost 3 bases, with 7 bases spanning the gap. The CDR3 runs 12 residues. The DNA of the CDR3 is TGTGCCAGCAGCTCAGGTTTCTACGAGCAGTACTTC. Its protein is CASSSGFYEQYF. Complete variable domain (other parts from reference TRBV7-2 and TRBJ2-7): GAGVSQSPSNKVTEKGKDVELRCDPISGHTALYWYRQSLGQGLEFLIYFQGNSAPDKSGLPSDRFSAERTGGSVSTLTIQRTQQEDSAVYLCASSSGFYEQYFGPGTRLTVT.

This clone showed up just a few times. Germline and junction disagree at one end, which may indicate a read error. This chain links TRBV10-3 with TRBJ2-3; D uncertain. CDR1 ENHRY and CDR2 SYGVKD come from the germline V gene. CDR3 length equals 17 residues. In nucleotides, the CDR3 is TGTGCCAGCAGTTACCAGCCGCCGTCGGCCCCCACAGATACGCAGTATTTT. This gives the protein CASSYQPPSAPTDTQYF.

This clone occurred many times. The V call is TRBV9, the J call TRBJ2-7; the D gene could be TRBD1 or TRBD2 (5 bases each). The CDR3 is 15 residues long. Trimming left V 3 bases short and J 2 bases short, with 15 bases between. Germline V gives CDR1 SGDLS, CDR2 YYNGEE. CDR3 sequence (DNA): TGTGCCAGCAGCGCTCGGGACGGCAAGACCTACGAGCAGTACTTC. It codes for CASSARDGKTYEQYF.

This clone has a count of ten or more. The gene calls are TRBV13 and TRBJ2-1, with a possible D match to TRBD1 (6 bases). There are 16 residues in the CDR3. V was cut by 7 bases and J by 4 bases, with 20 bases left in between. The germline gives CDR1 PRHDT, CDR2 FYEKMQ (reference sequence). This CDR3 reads CASNSPQGSLYNEQFF. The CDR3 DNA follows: TGTGCCAGCAACTCGCCTCAGGGGAGTTTGTACAATGAGCAGTTCTTC. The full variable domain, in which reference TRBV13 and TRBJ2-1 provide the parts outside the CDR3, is AAGVIQSPRHLIKEKRETATLKCYPIPRHDTVYWYQQGPGQDPQFLISFYEKMQSDKGSIPDRFSAQQFSDYHSELNMSSLELGDSALYFCASNSPQGSLYNEQFFGPGTRLTVL.

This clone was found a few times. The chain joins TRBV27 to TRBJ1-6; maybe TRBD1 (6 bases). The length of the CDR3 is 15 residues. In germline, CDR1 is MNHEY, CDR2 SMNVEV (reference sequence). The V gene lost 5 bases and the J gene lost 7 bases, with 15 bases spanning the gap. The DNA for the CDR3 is TGTGCCAGCAGTCCAACAGGGTTGGGGAATTCACCCCTCCACTTT. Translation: CASSPTGLGNSPLHF.

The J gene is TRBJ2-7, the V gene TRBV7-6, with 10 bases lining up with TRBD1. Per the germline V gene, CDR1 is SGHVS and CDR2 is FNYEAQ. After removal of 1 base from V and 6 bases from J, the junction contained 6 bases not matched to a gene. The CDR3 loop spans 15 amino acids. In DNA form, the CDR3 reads TGTGCCAGCAGCTTAGTAGGGACAGGGGTTGTCGAGCAGTACTTC. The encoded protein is CASSLVGTGVVEQYF. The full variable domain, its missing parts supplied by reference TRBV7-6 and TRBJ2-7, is GAGVSQSPRYKVTKRGQDVALRCDPISGHVSLYWYRQALGQGPEFLTYFNYEAQQDKSGLPNDRFSAERPEGSISTLTIQRTEQRDSAMYRCASSLVGTGVVEQYFGPGTRLTVT.

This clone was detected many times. The CDR3 coding sequence is TGCGCCAGCAGCTTGGGCGGACAGGGATTCTACGAGCAGTACTTC. It is translated as CASSLGGQGFYEQYF. The chain recombines TRBV5-1 with TRBJ2-7; 8 bases match TRBD1. The CDR3 consists of 15 residues. Germline CDR1 and CDR2: SGHRS and YFSETQ. V trimming: 0 bases; J trimming: 3 bases; junction bases outside the gene matches: 5. Supplemented by reference TRBV5-1 and TRBJ2-7, the full variable domain reads KAGVTQTPRYLIKTRGQQVTLSCSPISGHRSVSWYQQTPGQGLQFLFEYFSETQRNKGNFPGRFSGRQFSNSRSEMNVSTLELGDSALYLCASSLGGQGFYEQYFGPGTRLTVT.

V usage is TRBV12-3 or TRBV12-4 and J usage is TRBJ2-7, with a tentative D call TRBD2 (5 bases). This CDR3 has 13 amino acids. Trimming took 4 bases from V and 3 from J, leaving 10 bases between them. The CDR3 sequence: CASSWRRYYEQYF. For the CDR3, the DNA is TGTGCCAGCAGTTGGAGGCGTTACTACGAGCAGTACTTC.

CDR3 amino acids: CASSTPGTNYEQYF. The DNA of the CDR3 is TGTGCCAGCAGCACCCCCGGGACAAATTACGAGCAGTACTTC. This sequence joins TRBV7-2 and TRBJ2-7; D might be TRBD1 (6 bases). Germline assignment: CDR1 SGHTA and CDR2 FQGNSA. The CDR3 is made up of 14 amino acids. V was shortened by 5 bases and J by 4 bases, with 15 bases between the two germline ends.

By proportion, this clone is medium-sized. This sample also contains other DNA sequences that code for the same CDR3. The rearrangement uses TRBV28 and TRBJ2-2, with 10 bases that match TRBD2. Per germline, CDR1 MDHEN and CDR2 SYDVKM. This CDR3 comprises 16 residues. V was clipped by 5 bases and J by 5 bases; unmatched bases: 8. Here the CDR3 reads CASSQAGGVVTGELFF. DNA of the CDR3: TGTGCCAGCAGTCAAGCGGGGGGGGTCGTAACCGGGGAGCTGTTTTTT.

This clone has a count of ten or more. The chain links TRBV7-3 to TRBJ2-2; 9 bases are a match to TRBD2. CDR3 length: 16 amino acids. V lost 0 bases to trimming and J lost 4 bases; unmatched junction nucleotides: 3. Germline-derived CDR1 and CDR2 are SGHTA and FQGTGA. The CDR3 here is CASSLTSGRLTGELFF. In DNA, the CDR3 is TGTGCCAGCAGCTTAACTAGCGGGAGACTCACCGGGGAGCTGTTTTTT.

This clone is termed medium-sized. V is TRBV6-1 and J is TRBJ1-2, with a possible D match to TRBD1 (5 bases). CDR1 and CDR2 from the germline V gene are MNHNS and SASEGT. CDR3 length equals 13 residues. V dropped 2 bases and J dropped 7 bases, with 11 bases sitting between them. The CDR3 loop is CASSESQGSGYTF. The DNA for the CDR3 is TGTGCCAGCAGTGAATCTCAGGGCAGTGGCTACACCTTC.

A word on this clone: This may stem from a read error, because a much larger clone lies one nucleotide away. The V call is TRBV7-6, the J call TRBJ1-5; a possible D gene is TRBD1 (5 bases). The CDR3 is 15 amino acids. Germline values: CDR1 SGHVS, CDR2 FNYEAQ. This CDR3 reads CASSLVQGFGQHQHF. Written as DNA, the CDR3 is TGTGCCAGCAGCTTAGTCCAGGGATTTGGTCAGCACCAGCATTTT.

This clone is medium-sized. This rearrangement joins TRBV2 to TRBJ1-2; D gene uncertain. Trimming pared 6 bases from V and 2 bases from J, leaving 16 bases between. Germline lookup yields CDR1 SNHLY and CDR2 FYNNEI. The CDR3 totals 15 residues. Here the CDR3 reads CASRFRPLDNYGYTF. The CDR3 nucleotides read TGTGCCAGCAGATTTAGACCTTTAGACAACTATGGCTACACCTTC.

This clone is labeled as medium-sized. CDR3 DNA sequence: TGTGCCAGCAGTTTAACCGGGGAGCTGTTTTTT. Protein sequence: CASSLTGELFF. The chain carries TRBV27 and TRBJ2-2; unclear D gene. Trimming pared 2 bases from V and 5 bases from J, leaving 0 bases between. This CDR3 region has 11 residues. Per the germline V gene, CDR1 is MNHEY and CDR2 is SMNVEV (reference sequence).

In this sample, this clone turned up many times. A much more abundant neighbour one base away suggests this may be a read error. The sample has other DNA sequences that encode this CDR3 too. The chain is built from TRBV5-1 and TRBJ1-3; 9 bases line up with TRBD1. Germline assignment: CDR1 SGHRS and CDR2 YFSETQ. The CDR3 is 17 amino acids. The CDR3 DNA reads TGCGCCAGTAGCTTGTCCTCACAGGGGGCTACTGGAAACACCATATATTTT. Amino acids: CASSLSSQGATGNTIYF.

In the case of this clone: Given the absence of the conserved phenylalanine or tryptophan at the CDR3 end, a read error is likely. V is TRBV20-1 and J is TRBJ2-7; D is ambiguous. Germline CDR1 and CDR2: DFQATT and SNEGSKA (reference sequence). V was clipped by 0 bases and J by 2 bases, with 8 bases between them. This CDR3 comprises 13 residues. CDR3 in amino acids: CSARDYITYEQYL. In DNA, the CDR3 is TGCAGTGCTAGAGATTACATAACCTACGAGCAGTACCTC.